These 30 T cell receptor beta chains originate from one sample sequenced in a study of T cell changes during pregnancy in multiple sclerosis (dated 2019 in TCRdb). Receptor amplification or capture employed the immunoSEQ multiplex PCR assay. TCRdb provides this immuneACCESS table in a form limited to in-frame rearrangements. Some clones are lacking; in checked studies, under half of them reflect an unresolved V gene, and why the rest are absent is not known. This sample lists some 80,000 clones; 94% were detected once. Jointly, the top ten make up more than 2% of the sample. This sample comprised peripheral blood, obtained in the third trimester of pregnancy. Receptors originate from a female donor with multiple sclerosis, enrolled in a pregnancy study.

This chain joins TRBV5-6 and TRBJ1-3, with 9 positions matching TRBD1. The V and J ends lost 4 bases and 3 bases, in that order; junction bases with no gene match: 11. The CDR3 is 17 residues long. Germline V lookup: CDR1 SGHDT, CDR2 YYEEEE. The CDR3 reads CASSQPTQGAHGNTIYF. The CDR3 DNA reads TGTGCCAGCAGCCAACCGACACAGGGGGCGCATGGAAACACCATATATTTT.

CDR3 in DNA: TGTGCCACCAGTACTGAAGAGACCCAGTACTTC. Translated: CATSTEETQYF. The chain is built from TRBV15 and TRBJ2-5, with D unresolved. The germline CDR1 and CDR2 sequences are LNHNV and YYDKDF (reference sequence). Trimming removed 6 bases at V and 3 bases at J, with 5 bases between. CDR3 length: 11 residues.

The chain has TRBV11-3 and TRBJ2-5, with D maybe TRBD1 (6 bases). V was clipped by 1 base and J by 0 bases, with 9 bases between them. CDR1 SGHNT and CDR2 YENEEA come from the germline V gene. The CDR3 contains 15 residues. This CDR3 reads CASSLGTGYQETQYF. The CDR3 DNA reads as TGTGCCAGCAGCTTAGGCACAGGGTACCAAGAGACCCAGTACTTC.

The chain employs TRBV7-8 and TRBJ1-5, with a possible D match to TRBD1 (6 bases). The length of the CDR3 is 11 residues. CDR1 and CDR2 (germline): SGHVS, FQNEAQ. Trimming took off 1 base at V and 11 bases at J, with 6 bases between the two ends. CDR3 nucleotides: TGTGCCAGCAGCTTAGAGGGGGCCCAGCATTTT. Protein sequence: CASSLEGAQHF.

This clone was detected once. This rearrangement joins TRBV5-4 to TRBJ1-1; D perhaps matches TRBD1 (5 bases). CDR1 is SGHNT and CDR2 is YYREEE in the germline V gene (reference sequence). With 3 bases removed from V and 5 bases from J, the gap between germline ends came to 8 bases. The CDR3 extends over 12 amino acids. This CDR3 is CASSWGRTEAFF. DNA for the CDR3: TGTGCCAGCAGCTGGGGCAGGACTGAAGCTTTCTTT.

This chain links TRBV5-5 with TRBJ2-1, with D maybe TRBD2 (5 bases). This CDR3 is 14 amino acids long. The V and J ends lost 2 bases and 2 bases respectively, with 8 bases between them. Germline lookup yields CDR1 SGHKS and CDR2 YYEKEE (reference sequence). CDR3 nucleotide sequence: TGTGCCAGCAGCTTTGACTATGCCTACAATGAGCAGTTCTTC. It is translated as CASSFDYAYNEQFF.

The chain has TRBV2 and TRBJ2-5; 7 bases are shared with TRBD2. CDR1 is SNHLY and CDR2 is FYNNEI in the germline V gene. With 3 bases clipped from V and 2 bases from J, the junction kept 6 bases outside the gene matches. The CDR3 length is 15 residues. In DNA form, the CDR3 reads TGTGCCAGCAGTGATCCTGCGGGGGAACAAGAGACCCAGTACTTC. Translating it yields CASSDPAGEQETQYF.

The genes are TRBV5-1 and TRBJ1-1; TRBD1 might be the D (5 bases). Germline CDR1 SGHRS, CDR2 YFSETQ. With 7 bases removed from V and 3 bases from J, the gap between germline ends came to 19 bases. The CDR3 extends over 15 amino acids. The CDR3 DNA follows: TGCGCCAGCGCTCCTTCCCCGGGGGGGGACACTGAAGCTTTCTTT. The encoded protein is CASAPSPGGDTEAFF.

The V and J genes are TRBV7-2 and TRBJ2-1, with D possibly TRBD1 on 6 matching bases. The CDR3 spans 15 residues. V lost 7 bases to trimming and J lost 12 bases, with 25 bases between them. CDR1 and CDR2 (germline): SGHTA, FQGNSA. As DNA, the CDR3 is TGTGCCAGCACCCCGGACCCCGGAACAGGGAGATCGCAGTTCTTC. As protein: CASTPDPGTGRSQFF.

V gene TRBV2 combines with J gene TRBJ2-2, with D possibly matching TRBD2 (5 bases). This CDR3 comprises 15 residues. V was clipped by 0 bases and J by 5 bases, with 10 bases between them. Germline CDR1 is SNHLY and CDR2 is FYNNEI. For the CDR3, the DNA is TGTGCCAGCAGTGAAGCAGGCACTAGAACCGGGGAGCTGTTTTTT. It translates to CASSEAGTRTGELFF.

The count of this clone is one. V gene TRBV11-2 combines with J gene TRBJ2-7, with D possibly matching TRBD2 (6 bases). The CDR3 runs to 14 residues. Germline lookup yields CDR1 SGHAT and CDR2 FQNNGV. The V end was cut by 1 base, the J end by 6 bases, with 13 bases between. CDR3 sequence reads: CASSLAPTEGEQYF. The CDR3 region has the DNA TGTGCCAGCAGCTTAGCCCCAACGGAGGGCGAGCAGTACTTC.

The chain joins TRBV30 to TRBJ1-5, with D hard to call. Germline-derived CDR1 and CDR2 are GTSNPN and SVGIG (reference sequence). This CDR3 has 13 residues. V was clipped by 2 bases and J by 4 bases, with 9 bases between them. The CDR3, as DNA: TGTGCCTGGAGTCCGGGTGCAAATCAGCCCCAGCATTTT. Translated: CAWSPGANQPQHF.

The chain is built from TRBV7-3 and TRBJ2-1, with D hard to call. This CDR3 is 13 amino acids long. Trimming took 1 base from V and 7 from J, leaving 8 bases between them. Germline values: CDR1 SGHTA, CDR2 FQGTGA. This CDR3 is CASSLIMSNEQFF. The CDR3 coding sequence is TGTGCCAGCAGCTTAATAATGTCGAATGAGCAGTTCTTC.

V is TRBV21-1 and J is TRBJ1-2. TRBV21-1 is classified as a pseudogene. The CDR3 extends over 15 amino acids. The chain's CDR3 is CASSPSGGGDYGYTF. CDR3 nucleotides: TGTGCCAGCAGCCCCTCGGGGGGGGGAGACTATGGCTACACCTTC.

This CDR3 reads CASRRDRNTGELFF. The CDR3 region has the DNA TGTGCCTCCCGAAGGGACAGAAACACCGGGGAGCTGTTTTTT. V and J are TRBV19 and TRBJ2-2; 7 bases map to TRBD1. Germline values: CDR1 LNHDA, CDR2 SQIVND (reference sequence). CDR3 length: 14 residues. The J segment lost 2 bases and the V segment lost 11 bases, leaving 8 bases of the junction unmatched.

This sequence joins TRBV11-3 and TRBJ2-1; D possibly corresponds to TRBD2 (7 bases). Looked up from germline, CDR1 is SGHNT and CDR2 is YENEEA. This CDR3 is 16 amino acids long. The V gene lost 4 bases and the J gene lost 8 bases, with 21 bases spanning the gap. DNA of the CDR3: TGTGCCAGCAGCTCCCGCGGGGTAGGGGGGGTTTATGAGCAGTTCTTC. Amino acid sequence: CASSSRGVGGVYEQFF.

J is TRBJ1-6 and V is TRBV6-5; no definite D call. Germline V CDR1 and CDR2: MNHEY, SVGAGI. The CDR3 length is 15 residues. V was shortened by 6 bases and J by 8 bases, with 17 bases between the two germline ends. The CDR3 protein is CASSPRGETHSPLHF. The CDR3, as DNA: TGTGCCAGCAGCCCGAGAGGAGAGACTCATTCACCCCTCCACTTT.

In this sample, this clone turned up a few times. The CDR3 protein is CASSLEGQGQRETQYF. CDR3 nucleotides: TGTGCCAGCAGCTTAGAGGGACAGGGTCAGCGAGAGACCCAGTACTTC. The V call is TRBV11-2, the J call TRBJ2-5; 9 bases fit TRBD1. Germline values: CDR1 SGHAT, CDR2 FQNNGV. This CDR3 has 16 amino acids. Trimming cost V 0 bases and J 4 bases; bases outside gene matches: 6.

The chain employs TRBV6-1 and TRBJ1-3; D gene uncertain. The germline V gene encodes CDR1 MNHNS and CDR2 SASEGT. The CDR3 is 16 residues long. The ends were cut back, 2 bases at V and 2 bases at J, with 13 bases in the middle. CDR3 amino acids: CASSEILGRAGNTIYF. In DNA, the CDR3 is TGTGCCAGCAGTGAAATCCTCGGGAGGGCTGGAAACACCATATATTTT.

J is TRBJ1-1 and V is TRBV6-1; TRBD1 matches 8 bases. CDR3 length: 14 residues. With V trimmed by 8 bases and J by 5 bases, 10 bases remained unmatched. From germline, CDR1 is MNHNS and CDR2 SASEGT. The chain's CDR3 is CASGGYRGRTEAFF. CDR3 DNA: TGTGCCAGCGGGGGATACAGGGGGAGGACTGAAGCTTTCTTT.

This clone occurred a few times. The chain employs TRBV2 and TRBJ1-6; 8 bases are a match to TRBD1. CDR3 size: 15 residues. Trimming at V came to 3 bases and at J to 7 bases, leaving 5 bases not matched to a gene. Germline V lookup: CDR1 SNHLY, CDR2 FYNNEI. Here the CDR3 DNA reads TGTGCCAGCAGTGAGGACGGACAGGGCAATTCACCCCTCCACTTT. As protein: CASSEDGQGNSPLHF. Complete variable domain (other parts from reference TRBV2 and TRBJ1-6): EPEVTQTPSHQVTQMGQEVILRCVPISNHLYFYWYRQILGQKVEFLVSFYNNEISEKSEIFDDQFSVERPDGSNFTLKIRSTKLEDSAMYFCASSEDGQGNSPLHFGNGTRLTVT.

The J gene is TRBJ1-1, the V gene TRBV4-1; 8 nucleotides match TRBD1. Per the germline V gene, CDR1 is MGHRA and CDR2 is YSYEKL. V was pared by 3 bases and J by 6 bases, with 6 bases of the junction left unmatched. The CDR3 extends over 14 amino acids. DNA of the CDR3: TGCGCCAGCAGCCAGGCAGGGGGCGATCCTGAAGCTTTCTTT. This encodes CASSQAGGDPEAFF.

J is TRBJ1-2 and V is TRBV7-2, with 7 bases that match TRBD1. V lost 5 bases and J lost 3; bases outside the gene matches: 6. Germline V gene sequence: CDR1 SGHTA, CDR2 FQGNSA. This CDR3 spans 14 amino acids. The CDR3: CASSGIRGDYGYTF. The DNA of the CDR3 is TGTGCCAGCAGCGGAATCAGGGGGGACTATGGCTACACCTTC.

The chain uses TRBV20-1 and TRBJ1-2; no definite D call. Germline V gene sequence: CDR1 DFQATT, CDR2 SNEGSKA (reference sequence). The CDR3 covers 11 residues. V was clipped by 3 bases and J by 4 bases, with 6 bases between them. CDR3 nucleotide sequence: TGCAGTGCTAGTCTTCCCTATGGCTACACCTTC. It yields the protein CSASLPYGYTF.

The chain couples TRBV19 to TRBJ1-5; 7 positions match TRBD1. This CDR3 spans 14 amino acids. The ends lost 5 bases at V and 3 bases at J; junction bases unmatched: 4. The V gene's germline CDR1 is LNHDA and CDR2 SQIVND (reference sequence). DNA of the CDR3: TGTGCCAGTAGTGAACAGGGGCCCAATCAGCCCCAGCATTTT. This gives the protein CASSEQGPNQPQHF.

The CDR3 bases are TGCAGCGCCACGGAGTACACTGAAGCTTTCTTT. Translation: CSATEYTEAFF. The chain couples TRBV29-1 to TRBJ1-1; D unclear. The CDR3 length is 11 residues. Germline CDR1 SQVTM, CDR2 ANQGSEA. V was shortened by 7 bases and J by 3 bases, with 9 bases between the two germline ends.

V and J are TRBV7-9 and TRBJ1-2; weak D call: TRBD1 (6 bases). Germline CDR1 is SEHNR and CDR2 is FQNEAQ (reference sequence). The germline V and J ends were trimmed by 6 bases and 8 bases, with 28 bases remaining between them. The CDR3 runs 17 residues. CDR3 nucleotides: TGTGCCAGCAGACTAACCCGTATCAGGGGTCCCGCGAAAGGCTACACCTTC. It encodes CASRLTRIRGPAKGYTF.

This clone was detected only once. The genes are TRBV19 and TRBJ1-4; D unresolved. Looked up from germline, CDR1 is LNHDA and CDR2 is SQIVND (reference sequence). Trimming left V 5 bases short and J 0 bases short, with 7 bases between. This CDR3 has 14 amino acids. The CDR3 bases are TGTGCCAGTAGTGCCACTGCAACTAATGAAAAACTGTTTTTT. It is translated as CASSATATNEKLFF.

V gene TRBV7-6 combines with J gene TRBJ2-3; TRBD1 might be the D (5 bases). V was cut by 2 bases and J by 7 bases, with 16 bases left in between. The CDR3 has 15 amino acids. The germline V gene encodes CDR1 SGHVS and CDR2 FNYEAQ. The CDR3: CASSLREGAPNTQYF. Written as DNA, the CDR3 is TGTGCCAGCAGCTTACGTGAAGGGGCACCAAATACGCAGTATTTT.

The CDR3 loop reads CASSFGQGRESGYTF. The CDR3 DNA reads as TGTGCCAGCAGCTTCGGACAGGGACGCGAATCGGGCTACACCTTC. This chain joins TRBV5-8 and TRBJ1-2, with 8 bases identical to TRBD1. Trimming cost V 2 bases and J 8 bases; bases outside gene matches: 11. This CDR3 spans 15 amino acids. Germline V CDR1 and CDR2: SGHTS, YDEGEE.